Described below is a single T cell receptor beta chain sequence and its context. What it binds is not known. Free of prior chemotherapy, radiotherapy and other malignancies, all of the patients were also node-negative on CT and PET/CT. The sample comes from a study of prognosis after radiotherapy for stage I lung cancer. The wider study: Metastases at distant sites emerged in a handful of patients after radiotherapy, at a median of 7 months, whereas about 15 showed no significant progression.

Researchers used two-round multiplex PCR to amplify TCR beta CDR3 starting from genomic DNA. The first round of PCR was done with primers that matched each TRBV and TRBJ gene. Second-round PCR used universal primers. TCRdb itself ran the multiplex PCR reads through MiXCR, one entry per CDR3 protein. In the table there are roughly 15,000 distinct CDR3 sequences, 30% to 40% of which are singletons. The study, taken as a whole, reports: A determination of whether the expanded TCR clones were tumor-specific was not made.

Germline CDR1 reads DFQATT; CDR2 reads SNEGSKA (reference sequence). Trimming stripped 3 bases from V and 7 bases from J, with 19 bases between. This CDR3 comprises 15 residues. This receptor was identified in a donor of 50 years or more with non-small cell lung cancer. The sample here was PBMCs, taken before or after stereotactic body radiation therapy (not recorded which). The chain couples TRBV20-1 to TRBJ1-5; no reliable D call. The chain's CDR3 is CSARDLGWGWQPQHF. CDR3 DNA: TGCAGTGCTAGGGATCTTGGGTGGGGATGGCAGCCCCAGCATTTT.